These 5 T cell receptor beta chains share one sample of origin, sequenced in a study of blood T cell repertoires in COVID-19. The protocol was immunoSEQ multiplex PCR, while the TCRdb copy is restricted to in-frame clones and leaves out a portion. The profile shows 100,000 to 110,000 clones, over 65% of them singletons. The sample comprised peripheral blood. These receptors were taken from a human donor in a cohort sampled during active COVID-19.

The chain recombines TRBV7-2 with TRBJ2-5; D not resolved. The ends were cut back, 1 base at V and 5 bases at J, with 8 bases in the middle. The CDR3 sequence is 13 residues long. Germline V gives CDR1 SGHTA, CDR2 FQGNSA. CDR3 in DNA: TGTGCCAGCAGCTTAGACATCACGGAGACCCAGTACTTC. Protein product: CASSLDITETQYF.

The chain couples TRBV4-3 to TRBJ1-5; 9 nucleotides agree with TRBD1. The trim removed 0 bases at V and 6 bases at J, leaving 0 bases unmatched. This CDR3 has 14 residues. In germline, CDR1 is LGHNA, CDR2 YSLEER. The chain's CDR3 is CASSQETGGQPQHF. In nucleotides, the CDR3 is TGCGCCAGCAGCCAAGAGACAGGGGGTCAGCCCCAGCATTTT.

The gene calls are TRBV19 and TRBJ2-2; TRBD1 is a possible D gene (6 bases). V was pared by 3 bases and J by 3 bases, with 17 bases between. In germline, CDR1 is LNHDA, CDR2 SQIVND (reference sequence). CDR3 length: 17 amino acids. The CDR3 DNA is TGTGCCAGTAGTATGGGTAAAGAGGACAGCTACACCGGGGAGCTGTTTTTT. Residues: CASSMGKEDSYTGELFF. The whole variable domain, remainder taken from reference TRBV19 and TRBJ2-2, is DGGITQSPKYLFRKEGQNVTLSCEQNLNHDAMYWYRQDPGQGLRLIYYSQIVNDFQKGDIAEGYSVSREKKESFPLTVTSAQKNPTAFYLCASSMGKEDSYTGELFFGEGSRLTVL.

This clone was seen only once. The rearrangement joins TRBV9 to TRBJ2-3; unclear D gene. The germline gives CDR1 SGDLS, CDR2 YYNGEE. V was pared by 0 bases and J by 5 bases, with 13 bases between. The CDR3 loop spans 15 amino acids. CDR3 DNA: TGTGCCAGCAGCGTAGCCCCAACCTTGAGAGATACGCAGTATTTT. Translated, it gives CASSVAPTLRDTQYF.

The CDR3 is CASRENTEAFF. CDR3 nucleotide sequence: TGCGCCAGCCGAGAGAACACTGAAGCTTTCTTT. The chain combines TRBV5-1 with TRBJ1-1; D is uncertain. This CDR3 is built from 11 residues. CDR1 and CDR2 (germline): SGHRS, YFSETQ. V lost 7 bases, J lost 1 base, and 5 bases lay in between.